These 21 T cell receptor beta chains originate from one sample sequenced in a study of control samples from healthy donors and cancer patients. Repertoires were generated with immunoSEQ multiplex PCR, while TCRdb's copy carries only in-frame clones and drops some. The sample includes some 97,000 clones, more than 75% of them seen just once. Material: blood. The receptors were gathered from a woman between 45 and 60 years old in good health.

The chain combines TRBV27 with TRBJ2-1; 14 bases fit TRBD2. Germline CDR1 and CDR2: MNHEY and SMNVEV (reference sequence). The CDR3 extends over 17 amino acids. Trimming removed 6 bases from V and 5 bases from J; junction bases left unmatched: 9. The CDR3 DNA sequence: TGTGCCAGCAGCGTCTCCGGGACTAGCGGGAGTCACAATGAGCAGTTCTTC. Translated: CASSVSGTSGSHNEQFF.

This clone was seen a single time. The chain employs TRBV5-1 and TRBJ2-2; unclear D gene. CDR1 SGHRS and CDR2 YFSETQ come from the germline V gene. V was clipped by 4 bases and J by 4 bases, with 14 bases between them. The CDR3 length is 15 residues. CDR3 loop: CASSISSPITGELFF. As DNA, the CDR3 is TGCGCCAGCAGCATTTCCTCTCCCATCACCGGGGAGCTGTTTTTT.

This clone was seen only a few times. DNA for the CDR3: TGTGCCAGCAGTTACGCCGGAGAGCAGTACGTC. Translation gives CASSYAGEQYV. V usage is TRBV6-5 and J usage is TRBJ2-7; D not certain. The V gene's germline CDR1 is MNHEY and CDR2 SVGAGI. The CDR3 spans 11 residues. V was clipped by 2 bases and J by 7 bases, with 6 bases between them.

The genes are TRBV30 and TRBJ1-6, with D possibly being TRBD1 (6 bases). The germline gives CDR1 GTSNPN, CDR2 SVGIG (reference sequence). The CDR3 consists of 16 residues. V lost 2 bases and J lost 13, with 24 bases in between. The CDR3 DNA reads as TGTGCCTGGAGTCGGACAGATCTCGGAGAACTATTCCCCCTCCACTTT. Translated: CAWSRTDLGELFPLHF.

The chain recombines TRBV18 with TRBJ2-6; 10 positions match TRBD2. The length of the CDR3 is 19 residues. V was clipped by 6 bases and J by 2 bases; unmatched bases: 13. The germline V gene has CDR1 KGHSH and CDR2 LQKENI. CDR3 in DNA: TGTGCCAGCTCGCATCTAGCGGGGGTATCAGCAGCTGGGGCCAACGTCCTGACTTTC. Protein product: CASSHLAGVSAAGANVLTF.

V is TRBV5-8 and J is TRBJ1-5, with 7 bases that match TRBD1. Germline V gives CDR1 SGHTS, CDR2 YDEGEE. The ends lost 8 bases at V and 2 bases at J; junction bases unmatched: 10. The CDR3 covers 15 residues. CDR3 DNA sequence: TGTGCCAGTACCGTGACAGGGAAGGGCAATCAGCCCCAGCATTTT. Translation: CASTVTGKGNQPQHF.

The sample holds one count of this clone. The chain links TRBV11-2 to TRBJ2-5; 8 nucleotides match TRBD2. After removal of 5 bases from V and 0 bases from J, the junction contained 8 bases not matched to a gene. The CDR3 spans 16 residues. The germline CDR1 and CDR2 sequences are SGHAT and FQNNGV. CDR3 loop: CASSRSGTTYQETQYF. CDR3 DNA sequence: TGTGCCAGCAGCCGTAGCGGGACCACGTACCAAGAGACCCAGTACTTC. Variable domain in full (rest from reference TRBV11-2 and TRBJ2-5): EAGVAQSPRYKIIEKRQSVAFWCNPISGHATLYWYQQILGQGPKLLIQFQNNGVVDDSQLPKDRFSAERLKGVDSTLKIQPAKLEDSAVYLCASSRSGTTYQETQYFGPGTRLLVL.

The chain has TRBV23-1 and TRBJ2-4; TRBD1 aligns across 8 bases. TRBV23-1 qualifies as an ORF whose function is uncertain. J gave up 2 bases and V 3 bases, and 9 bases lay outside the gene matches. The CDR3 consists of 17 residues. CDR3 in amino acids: CASSHHRGDLTKNIQYF. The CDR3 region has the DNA TGCGCCAGCAGTCATCACAGGGGGGATTTAACCAAAAACATTCAGTACTTC.

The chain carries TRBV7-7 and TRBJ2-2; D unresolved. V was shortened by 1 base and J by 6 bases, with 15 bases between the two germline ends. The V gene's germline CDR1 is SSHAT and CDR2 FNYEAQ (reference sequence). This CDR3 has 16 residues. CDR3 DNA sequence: TGTGCCAGCAGCTTAGTTTCGGCCTCGGTCCCCGGGGAGCTGTTTTTT. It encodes CASSLVSASVPGELFF.

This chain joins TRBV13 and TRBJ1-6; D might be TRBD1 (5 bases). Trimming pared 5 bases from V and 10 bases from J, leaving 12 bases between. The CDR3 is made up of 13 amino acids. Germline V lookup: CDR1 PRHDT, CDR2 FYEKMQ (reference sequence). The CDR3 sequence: CASSAQPGSPLHF. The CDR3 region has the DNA TGTGCCAGCAGCGCCCAGCCAGGGTCACCCCTCCACTTT.

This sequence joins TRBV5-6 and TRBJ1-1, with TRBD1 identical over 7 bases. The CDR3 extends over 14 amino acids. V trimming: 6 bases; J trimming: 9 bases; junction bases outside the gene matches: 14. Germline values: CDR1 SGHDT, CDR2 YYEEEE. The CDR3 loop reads CASTRHRGQPKAFF. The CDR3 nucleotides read TGTGCCAGCACCAGGCACAGGGGCCAACCAAAAGCTTTCTTT.

The CDR3 spells CASSPFGLAGADTQYF. CDR3 bases: TGTGCCAGCAGCCCATTTGGACTAGCGGGGGCAGATACGCAGTATTTT. This chain connects TRBV9 to TRBJ2-3; 13 bases are a match to TRBD2. The germline V gene has CDR1 SGDLS and CDR2 YYNGEE. This CDR3 has 16 amino acids. The V and J ends lost 4 bases and 4 bases, in that order; junction bases with no gene match: 6.

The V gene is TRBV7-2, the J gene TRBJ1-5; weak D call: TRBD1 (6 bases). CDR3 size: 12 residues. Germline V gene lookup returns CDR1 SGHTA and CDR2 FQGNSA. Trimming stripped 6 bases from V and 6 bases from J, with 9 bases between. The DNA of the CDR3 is TGTGCCAGCAGTAAAGGGGGTCAGCCCCAGCATTTT. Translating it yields CASSKGGQPQHF.

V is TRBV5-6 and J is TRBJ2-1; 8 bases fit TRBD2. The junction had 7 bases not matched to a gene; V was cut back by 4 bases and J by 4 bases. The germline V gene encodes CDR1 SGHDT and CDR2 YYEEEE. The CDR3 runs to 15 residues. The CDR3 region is CASSGERERYNEQFF. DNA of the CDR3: TGTGCCAGCAGCGGGGAGCGGGAGAGGTACAATGAGCAGTTCTTC.

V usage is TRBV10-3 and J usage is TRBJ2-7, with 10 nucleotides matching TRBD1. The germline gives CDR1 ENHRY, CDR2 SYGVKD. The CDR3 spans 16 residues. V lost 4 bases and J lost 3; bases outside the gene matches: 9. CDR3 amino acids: CAISVQGRTGGYEQYF. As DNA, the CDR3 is TGTGCCATCAGTGTACAAGGTCGGACAGGGGGCTACGAGCAGTACTTC.

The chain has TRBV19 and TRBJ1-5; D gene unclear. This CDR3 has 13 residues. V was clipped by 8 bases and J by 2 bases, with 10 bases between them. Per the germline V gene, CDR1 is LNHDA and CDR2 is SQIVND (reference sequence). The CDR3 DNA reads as TGTGCCAGTCGCACGCTAGGCAATCAGCCCCAGCATTTT. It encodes CASRTLGNQPQHF.

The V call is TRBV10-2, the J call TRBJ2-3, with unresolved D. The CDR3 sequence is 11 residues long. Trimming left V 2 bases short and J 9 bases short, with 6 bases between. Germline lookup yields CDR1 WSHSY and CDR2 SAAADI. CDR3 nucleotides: TGCGCCAGCAGTGAGGGCTGGACGCAGTATTTT. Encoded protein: CASSEGWTQYF.

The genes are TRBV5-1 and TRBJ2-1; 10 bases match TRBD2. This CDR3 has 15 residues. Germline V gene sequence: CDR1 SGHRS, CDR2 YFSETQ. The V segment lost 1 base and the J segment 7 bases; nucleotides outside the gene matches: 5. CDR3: CASSLRLAGVNEQFF. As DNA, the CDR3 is TGCGCCAGCAGCTTGAGGCTAGCGGGGGTAAATGAGCAGTTCTTC.

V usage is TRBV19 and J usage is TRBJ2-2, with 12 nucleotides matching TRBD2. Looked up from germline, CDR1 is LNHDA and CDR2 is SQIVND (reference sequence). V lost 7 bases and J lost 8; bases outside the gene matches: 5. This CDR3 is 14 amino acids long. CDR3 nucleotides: TGTGCCAGTACTAGCGGGGGGGCCTATGGGGAGCTGTTTTTT. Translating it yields CASTSGGAYGELFF.

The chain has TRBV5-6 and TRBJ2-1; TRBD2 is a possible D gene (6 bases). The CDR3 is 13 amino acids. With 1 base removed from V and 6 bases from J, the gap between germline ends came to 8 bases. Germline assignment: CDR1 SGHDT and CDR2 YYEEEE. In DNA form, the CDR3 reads TGTGCCAGCAGCTTGTTGGGACTCAATGAGCAGTTCTTC. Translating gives CASSLLGLNEQFF.

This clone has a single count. CDR3 DNA: TGTGCCAGTTTAAGGCGGCTAGCGGGAGTTTACAATGAGCAGTTCTTC. This gives the protein CASLRRLAGVYNEQFF. The V gene is TRBV27, the J gene TRBJ2-1, with TRBD2 matching over 10 bases. The CDR3 covers 16 residues. Germline V gene lookup returns CDR1 MNHEY and CDR2 SMNVEV (reference sequence). J was trimmed by 4 bases and V by 9 bases; bases with no gene match: 12.